This passage covers 5 T cell receptor beta chains from one sample sequenced in a study of graft-versus-host responses after intestinal transplantation. No antigens are known for them. Here immunoSEQ multiplex PCR was the method, and the copy in TCRdb shows in-frame clones only, minus some. This table has more than 90,000 clones, just under 95% appearing once. Sequences were derived from unstimulated CD8+ T cells sorted from spleen or lymph node cells, sampled before intestinal transplant. Receptors were obtained from a human donor who received an intestinal transplant.

V is TRBV5-6 and J is TRBJ2-4; D is uncertain. Germline V CDR1 and CDR2: SGHDT, YYEEEE. V lost 0 bases, J lost 0 bases, and 10 bases lay in between. The CDR3 spans 16 residues. Here the CDR3 DNA reads TGTGCCAGCAGCTTGGCCGCTGGGCTAGCCAAAAACATTCAGTACTTC. Its protein is CASSLAAGLAKNIQYF.

Worth noting for this clone: Other DNA sequences within the sample encode an identical CDR3. The rearrangement joins TRBV4-1 to TRBJ2-7, with 8 positions matching TRBD2. The germline V gene has CDR1 MGHRA and CDR2 YSYEKL. The junction had 1 base not matched to a gene; V was cut back by 4 bases and J by 2 bases. CDR3 size: 13 residues. The CDR3 sequence: CASSLSGAYEQYF. CDR3 in DNA: TGCGCCAGCAGCCTTAGCGGGGCCTACGAGCAGTACTTC.

The chain is built from TRBV19 and TRBJ1-1; 10 bases agree with TRBD1. CDR3 size: 14 residues. The junction had 9 bases not matched to a gene; V was cut back by 9 bases and J by 5 bases. Per the germline V gene, CDR1 is LNHDA and CDR2 is SQIVND (reference sequence). The chain's CDR3 is CASQRDRGFTEAFF. The CDR3 DNA follows: TGTGCCAGCCAAAGGGACAGGGGTTTTACTGAAGCTTTCTTT.

The CDR3 here is CASSITGASVNSPLHF. The CDR3 DNA reads as TGTGCCAGTAGTATTACAGGGGCCTCCGTTAATTCACCCCTCCACTTT. The chain carries TRBV19 and TRBJ1-6; 7 bases are shared with TRBD1. Looked up from germline, CDR1 is LNHDA and CDR2 is SQIVND (reference sequence). V trimming: 3 bases; J trimming: 6 bases; junction bases outside the gene matches: 8. The CDR3 extends over 16 amino acids.

CDR3 nucleotides: TGTGCCAGTAGTATAGGACGAGGCAGGGCGGTCATGAACACTGAAGCTTTCTTT. This codes for CASSIGRGRAVMNTEAFF. The chain employs TRBV19 and TRBJ1-1; a weak D match, TRBD1 (5 bases). V was pared by 1 base and J by 0 bases, with 18 bases between. The CDR3 is 18 amino acids. Germline V lookup: CDR1 LNHDA, CDR2 SQIVND (reference sequence).